This TCR beta chain was sequenced for a study of OX40 agonist ivuxolimab in advanced cancers. Study as a whole: At 0.01 to 10 mg/kg, ivuxolimab was administered intravenously to patients every 2 weeks. Antecedent anti-PD-1, anti-PD-L1 or anti-CTLA-4 therapy was permissible, with approximately 44% having received some.

Findings and limits, study-wide: Among the lowest peripheral clonal expansion occurred in 0.1-3.0 mg/kg partial responders. Researchers did not determine the expanded peripheral T cells' antigen specificity.

Profiling relied on immunoSEQ multiplex PCR, and the TCRdb table lists in-frame clones only, not all of them. Among around 66,000 clones listed, roughly 87% were seen once. Concerning this clone: Its cognate antigen is unknown.

The CDR3 has 17 amino acids. V was pared by 1 base and J by 1 base, with 19 bases between. Per the germline V gene, CDR1 is GTSNPN and CDR2 is SVGIG (reference sequence). The material was CD4+ or CD8+ T cells sorted from blood, obtained in a trial of the OX40 agonist ivuxolimab. This chain links TRBV30 with TRBJ1-2; a possible D gene is TRBD1 (5 bases). The receptor comes from an adult with an advanced solid tumor such as melanoma, head and neck, liver or kidney cancer. The CDR3 is CAWSETFRDHSNYGYTF. In nucleotides, the CDR3 is TGTGCCTGGAGTGAGACGTTCCGGGACCACAGTAACTATGGCTACACCTTC.